These T cell receptor beta chains were read from a single sample in a study of glioma-infiltrating T cells after dendritic cell vaccination. Produced via immunoSEQ multiplex PCR; TCRdb's table is partial and in-frame only. There are 90,000 or so clones in the sample; 85% occur only once, and roughly 2.9% lies in the top ten. The sample here was blood, taken before dendritic cell vaccination. The origin of the receptors is a human donor with glioblastoma. CDR3s include the opening cysteine and the closing phenylalanine or tryptophan. D genes are given only for firm matches. Clone size is stated in some rows and not others, as once, few, many or a class when expanded.

J: TRBJ2-1; V: TRBV18; size: once; D: TRBD1; CDR3: CASSPLTGASYNEQFF; DNA: TGTGCCAGCTCACCACTGACAGGGGCGTCATACAATGAGCAGTTCTTC
J: TRBJ1-2; V: TRBV5-3; size: -; D: -; CDR3: CARSLREWNYGYTF; DNA: TGTGCCAGAAGCTTAAGGGAGTGGAACTATGGCTACACCTTC
J: TRBJ1-1; V: TRBV7-2; size: -; D: TRBD1; CDR3: CASSLVQGMTEAFF; DNA: TGTGCCAGCAGCTTAGTACAGGGGATGACTGAAGCTTTCTTT
J: TRBJ1-4; V: TRBV20-1; size: -; D: -; CDR3: CSAQDEKLFF; DNA: TGCAGTGCTCAGGATGAAAAACTGTTTTTT
J: TRBJ1-2; V: TRBV19; size: -; D: -; CDR3: CASGYPLGGPGYTF; DNA: TGTGCCAGTGGCTATCCTTTGGGAGGCCCTGGCTACACCTTC
J: TRBJ2-1; V: TRBV25-1; size: -; D: TRBD1; CDR3: CASSEETGMGNEQFF; DNA: TGTGCCAGCAGTGAAGAGACAGGGATGGGGAATGAGCAGTTCTTC
J: TRBJ2-7; V: TRBV7-2; size: -; D: -; CDR3: CASSSRFRGAYEQYF; DNA: TGTGCCAGCAGCTCTAGGTTCAGGGGGGCGTACGAGCAGTACTTC
J: TRBJ1-5; V: TRBV27; size: -; D: TRBD1; CDR3: CASSTRTGENQPQHF; DNA: TGTGCCAGCAGTACGCGGACAGGGGAGAATCAGCCCCAGCATTTT
J: TRBJ2-6; V: TRBV6-5; size: -; D: -; CDR3: CASSGFRSGANVLTF; DNA: TGTGCCAGCAGCGGTTTTCGCTCTGGGGCCAACGTCCTGACTTTC
J: TRBJ2-7; V: TRBV5-5; size: -; D: TRBD1; CDR3: CASSLQVGGRYEQYF; DNA: TGTGCCAGCAGCTTGCAGGTAGGGGGCCGCTACGAGCAGTACTTC
J: TRBJ1-3; V: TRBV5-1; size: few; D: -; CDR3: CASSLSVAGLSGNTIYF; DNA: TGCGCCAGCAGCTTGTCGGTAGCGGGTCTTTCTGGAAACACCATATATTTT
J: TRBJ2-7; V: TRBV7-9; size: -; D: -; CDR3: CASSLVGRVAEQYF; DNA: TGTGCCAGCAGCTTAGTTGGCAGGGTGGCCGAGCAGTACTTC
J: TRBJ1-1; V: TRBV7-8; size: -; D: TRBD1; CDR3: CASSIGGDRGEAFF; DNA: TGTGCCAGCAGCATAGGCGGGGACAGGGGTGAAGCTTTCTTT
J: TRBJ2-1; V: TRBV7-7; size: -; D: TRBD2; CDR3: CASSLVAAGIDEQFF; DNA: TGTGCTAGCAGCTTAGTCGCAGCGGGAATCGATGAGCAGTTCTTC
J: TRBJ2-3; V: TRBV30; size: -; D: TRBD2; CDR3: CAWGLAGGGDTQYF; DNA: TGTGCCTGGGGCCTAGCGGGGGGCGGAGATACGCAGTATTTT
J: TRBJ1-6; V: TRBV13; size: -; D: TRBD1; CDR3: CASSTGFEGTGRSPLHF; DNA: TGTGCCAGCAGCACGGGTTTCGAGGGGACAGGGCGTTCACCCCTCCACTTT